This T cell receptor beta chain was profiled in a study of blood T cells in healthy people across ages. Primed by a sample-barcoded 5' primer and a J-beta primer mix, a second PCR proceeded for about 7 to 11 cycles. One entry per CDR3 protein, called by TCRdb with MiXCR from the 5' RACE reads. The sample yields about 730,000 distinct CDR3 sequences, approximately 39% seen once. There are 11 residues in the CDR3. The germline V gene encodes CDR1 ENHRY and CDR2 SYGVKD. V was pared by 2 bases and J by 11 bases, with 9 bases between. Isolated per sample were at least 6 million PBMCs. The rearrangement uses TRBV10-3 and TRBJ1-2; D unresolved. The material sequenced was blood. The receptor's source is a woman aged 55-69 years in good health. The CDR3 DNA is TGTGCCATCAGTGAGGGCCCCTCGTACACCTTC. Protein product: CAISEGPSYTF.